These 27 T cell receptor beta chains share one sample of origin, sequenced in a study of shared clonotypes between healthy human individuals. Clones were sequenced by immunoSEQ multiplex PCR, and TCRdb holds only the in-frame ones, with some missing. This sample has fewer than 1.6 million clones, with approximately 98.5% found just once. Sequencing was done on a sample of naive CD4+ T cells sorted from blood. Documented subset: CD45RA+ positively selected. These TCRs come from a man aged 25 to 40 in good health.

Of note for this clone: This CDR3 is also generated by other DNA sequences in the sample. The chain recombines TRBV18 with TRBJ1-5, with no clear D. From germline, CDR1 is KGHSH and CDR2 LQKENI. The CDR3 sequence is 16 residues long. V lost 2 bases, J lost 1 base, and 12 bases lay in between. In DNA, the CDR3 is TGTGCCAGCTCACCATTGGGAGGGTCGAGCAATCAGCCCCAGCATTTT. Its translation: CASSPLGGSSNQPQHF. Full variable domain (rest looked up from reference TRBV18 and TRBJ1-5): NAGVMQNPRHLVRRRGQEARLRCSPMKGHSHVYWYRQLPEEGLKFMVYLQKENIIDESGMPKERFSAEFPKEGPSILRIQQVVRGDSAAYFCASSPLGGSSNQPQHFGDGTRLSIL.

The gene calls are TRBV4-1 and TRBJ2-2; D is undetermined. Per germline, CDR1 MGHRA and CDR2 YSYEKL. V was shortened by 5 bases and J by 5 bases, with 18 bases between the two germline ends. The CDR3 extends over 16 amino acids. CDR3 DNA: TGCGCCAGCAGCGGTATTGACCTCGGGTTTACCGGGGAGCTGTTTTTT. Its protein product is CASSGIDLGFTGELFF.

This clone was detected only once. The identical CDR3 is also encoded by other nucleotide sequences in the sample. The CDR3 coding sequence is TGTGCCAGCAGCCCCTACACAGATACGCAGTATTTT. Translation: CASSPYTDTQYF. V and J are TRBV11-2 and TRBJ2-3; D gene unclear. This CDR3 contains 12 residues. Germline CDR1 is SGHAT and CDR2 is FQNNGV. V was clipped by 5 bases and J by 2 bases, with 5 bases between them.

The V call is TRBV7-9, the J call TRBJ2-1; tentatively, D is TRBD1 or TRBD2 (5 bases each). The V gene lost 4 bases and the J gene lost 5 bases, with 12 bases spanning the gap. The CDR3 is 14 amino acids. Per germline, CDR1 SEHNR and CDR2 FQNEAQ (reference sequence). The CDR3 is CASSSVLGDNEQFF. The CDR3 bases are TGTGCCAGCAGCTCCGTACTAGGGGACAATGAGCAGTTCTTC. The whole variable domain, filled in from reference TRBV7-9 and TRBJ2-1, reads DTGVSQNPRHKITKRGQNVTFRCDPISEHNRLYWYRQTLGQGPEFLTYFQNEAQLEKSRLLSDRFSAERPKGSFSTLEIQRTEQGDSAMYLCASSSVLGDNEQFFGPGTRLTVL.

In its sample, this clone was seen once. The V call is TRBV7-6, the J call TRBJ2-1; 11 bases fit TRBD2. Germline-derived CDR1 and CDR2 are SGHVS and FNYEAQ. With V trimmed by 4 bases and J by 4 bases, 3 bases remained unmatched. The CDR3 runs to 15 residues. In nucleotides, the CDR3 is TGTGCCAGCAGCTACGGGACTAGCGGTTACAATGAGCAGTTCTTC. It codes for CASSYGTSGYNEQFF.

The chain combines TRBV11-1 with TRBJ2-2; 9 nucleotides line up with TRBD1. The CDR3 is 17 amino acids. CDR1 is SGHAT, CDR2 FQDESV, per germline (reference sequence). The J segment lost 3 bases and the V segment lost 3 bases, leaving 8 bases of the junction unmatched. The CDR3, as DNA: TGTGCCAGCAGCTTTGGGACAGGGATTTACGACACCGGGGAGCTGTTTTTT. This encodes CASSFGTGIYDTGELFF.

This rearrangement joins TRBV5-6 to TRBJ2-7; 7 bases are a match to TRBD1. CDR3 size: 12 residues. Germline V lookup: CDR1 SGHDT, CDR2 YYEEEE. V was clipped by 10 bases and J by 3 bases; unmatched bases: 7. CDR3 in amino acids: CAERGRYYEQYF. As DNA, the CDR3 is TGTGCCGAGAGGGGGCGTTACTACGAGCAGTACTTC.

The chain is built from TRBV7-9 and TRBJ2-1; the D gene is possibly TRBD2 (6 bases). Germline assignment: CDR1 SEHNR and CDR2 FQNEAQ (reference sequence). The V end lost 5 bases, the J end lost 0 bases, and 8 bases lay between the germline ends. This CDR3 region has 14 residues. In DNA form, the CDR3 reads TGTGCCAGCAGCCGGGGGTACTCCTACAATGAGCAGTTCTTC. Translated: CASSRGYSYNEQFF.

The chain recombines TRBV7-2 with TRBJ2-7; D unresolved. CDR3 length equals 13 residues. Germline loops: CDR1 SGHTA, CDR2 FQGNSA. The V and J ends lost 2 bases and 7 bases respectively, with 12 bases between them. In nucleotides, the CDR3 is TGTGCCAGCAGCTTAAATGGGTATCAGGAGCAGTACTTC. This sequence encodes CASSLNGYQEQYF.

This clone was seen only a few times. The chain couples TRBV5-1 to TRBJ2-3; the D call may be TRBD1 or TRBD2 (6 bases each). Trimming shortened V by 1 base and J by 2 bases, and 17 bases separated the two germline ends. The CDR3 contains 17 residues. The germline CDR1 and CDR2 sequences are SGHRS and YFSETQ. CDR3 DNA: TGCGCCAGCAGCTTGTGGGGTCCGGGGGCTTCCACAGATACGCAGTATTTT. It codes for CASSLWGPGASTDTQYF. Supplemented by reference TRBV5-1 and TRBJ2-3, the full variable domain reads KAGVTQTPRYLIKTRGQQVTLSCSPISGHRSVSWYQQTPGQGLQFLFEYFSETQRNKGNFPGRFSGRQFSNSRSEMNVSTLELGDSALYLCASSLWGPGASTDTQYFGPGTRLTVL.

The chain joins TRBV5-4 to TRBJ2-3, with 7 bases matching TRBD2. V shed 0 bases, J shed 4 bases, and the junction held 5 bases outside the gene matches. Germline loops: CDR1 SGHNT, CDR2 YYREEE (reference sequence). The CDR3 extends over 15 amino acids. CDR3 sequence reads: CASSLGTRQADTQYF. The DNA for the CDR3 is TGTGCCAGCAGCTTGGGGACTAGGCAGGCAGATACGCAGTATTTT. Combining the CDR3 with reference TRBV5-4 and TRBJ2-3 gives the whole variable domain ETGVTQSPTHLIKTRGQQVTLRCSSQSGHNTVSWYQQALGQGPQFIFQYYREEENGRGNFPPRFSGLQFPNYSSELNVNALELDDSALYLCASSLGTRQADTQYFGPGTRLTVL.

The chain employs TRBV27 and TRBJ2-3, with D possibly TRBD2 on 7 matching bases. The germline V gene encodes CDR1 MNHEY and CDR2 SMNVEV (reference sequence). The CDR3 loop spans 16 amino acids. Trimming took off 4 bases at V and 2 bases at J, with 16 bases between the two ends. The CDR3 sequence: CASSSGGGGVTDTQYF. CDR3 nucleotide sequence: TGTGCCAGCAGTTCTGGGGGGGGCGGAGTCACAGATACGCAGTATTTT.

The V gene is TRBV5-1, the J gene TRBJ2-1; TRBD2 agrees at 8 bases. The CDR3 runs to 18 residues. Germline V lookup: CDR1 SGHRS, CDR2 YFSETQ. The junction had 11 bases not matched to a gene; V was cut back by 1 base and J by 2 bases. The chain's CDR3 is CASSLFSPLAVTYNEQFF. CDR3 sequence (DNA): TGCGCCAGCAGCTTGTTCTCCCCACTAGCGGTGACCTACAATGAGCAGTTCTTC.

The chain employs TRBV19 and TRBJ2-1; 14 bases agree with TRBD2. The V gene's germline CDR1 is LNHDA and CDR2 SQIVND (reference sequence). V lost 1 base and J lost 4; bases outside the gene matches: 6. The CDR3 loop spans 18 amino acids. This chain's CDR3 is CASSIATGLAGAYNEQFF. Written as DNA, the CDR3 is TGTGCCAGTAGTATAGCCACGGGACTAGCGGGAGCGTACAATGAGCAGTTCTTC.

This clone was found once. CDR3 sequence reads: CASSYRAYGYEQYF. The CDR3 region has the DNA TGTGCCAGCAGTTACCGAGCATATGGCTACGAGCAGTACTTC. This sequence joins TRBV11-2 and TRBJ2-7, with D unclear. The CDR3 is 14 residues long. The germline V and J ends were trimmed by 6 bases and 3 bases, with 15 bases remaining between them. Germline CDR1 is SGHAT and CDR2 is FQNNGV.

This chain connects TRBV28 to TRBJ1-1; 12 nucleotides align to TRBD1. V lost 6 bases to trimming and J lost 6 bases; unmatched junction nucleotides: 2. CDR3 length: 13 amino acids. Looked up from germline, CDR1 is MDHEN and CDR2 is SYDVKM. CDR3 sequence: CASRGQGAAEAFF. As DNA, the CDR3 is TGTGCCAGCAGGGGACAGGGGGCCGCTGAAGCTTTCTTT.

This sequence joins TRBV7-3 and TRBJ2-1; D is perhaps TRBD2 (5 bases). The CDR3 runs to 13 residues. V was pared by 5 bases and J by 4 bases, with 9 bases between. Germline CDR1 is SGHTA and CDR2 is FQGTGA. CDR3 sequence (DNA): TGTGCCAGCAGCGCCGGACTTTACAATGAGCAGTTCTTC. This codes for CASSAGLYNEQFF.

The chain carries TRBV14 and TRBJ2-5; weak D call: TRBD1 (6 bases). CDR1 SGHDN and CDR2 FVKESK come from the germline V gene. Trimming took off 4 bases at V and 1 base at J, with 16 bases between the two ends. The CDR3 is 16 residues long. Written as DNA, the CDR3 is TGTGCCAGCAGCCGAGTTAGGGGGTCGGGCCAAGAGACCCAGTACTTC. This translates into CASSRVRGSGQETQYF.

The chain employs TRBV11-2 and TRBJ1-1; 11 positions match TRBD1. The CDR3 runs to 15 residues. Germline CDR1 and CDR2: SGHAT and FQNNGV. The V and J ends lost 5 bases and 7 bases, in that order; junction bases with no gene match: 9. CDR3 region: CASSLPGTGGLEAFF. CDR3 DNA: TGTGCCAGCAGCCTTCCCGGGACAGGGGGACTTGAAGCTTTCTTT.

The J gene is TRBJ2-2, the V gene TRBV7-6; D unclear. The germline V and J ends were trimmed by 3 bases and 3 bases, with 8 bases remaining between them. CDR3 size: 14 residues. Germline CDR1 reads SGHVS; CDR2 reads FNYEAQ. The CDR3 sequence: CASSFSSYTGELFF. The CDR3 DNA follows: TGTGCCAGCAGCTTTTCGAGTTACACCGGGGAGCTGTTTTTT.

V and J are TRBV6-1 and TRBJ1-1; 9 bases fit TRBD1. The ends lost 4 bases at V and 2 bases at J; junction bases unmatched: 5. The germline V gene has CDR1 MNHNS and CDR2 SASEGT. The CDR3 contains 15 residues. The CDR3 DNA reads as TGTGCCAGCAGTGCGACAGGGGGTCACAACACTGAAGCTTTCTTT. This gives the protein CASSATGGHNTEAFF.

This chain joins TRBV5-1 and TRBJ2-3; the match to TRBD2 covers 8 bases. CDR1 is SGHRS and CDR2 is YFSETQ in the germline V gene. After removal of 2 bases from V and 5 bases from J, the junction contained 7 bases not matched to a gene. The CDR3 length is 15 residues. The CDR3 here is CASSLRTSLGDTQYF. CDR3 coding DNA: TGCGCCAGCAGCTTACGGACTAGCTTAGGAGATACGCAGTATTTT.

This clone appeared once. The chain has TRBV9 and TRBJ1-1; D is undetermined. Looked up from germline, CDR1 is SGDLS and CDR2 is YYNGEE. CDR3 length equals 14 residues. V was shortened by 0 bases and J by 6 bases, with 12 bases between the two germline ends. The CDR3 region is CASSVAPGVAEAFF. The CDR3 DNA follows: TGTGCCAGCAGCGTAGCACCAGGAGTGGCTGAAGCTTTCTTT.

This chain links TRBV6-6 with TRBJ2-5; D possibly corresponds to TRBD2 (6 bases). CDR3 length: 13 residues. The germline V and J ends were trimmed by 6 bases and 3 bases, with 11 bases remaining between them. Germline V gene sequence: CDR1 MNHNY, CDR2 SVGAGI (reference sequence). The CDR3 reads CASRGRREETQYF. The CDR3 bases are TGTGCCAGCAGGGGACGGAGGGAAGAGACCCAGTACTTC.

The V gene is TRBV4-2, the J gene TRBJ2-7; 7 nucleotides agree with TRBD1. Trimming at V came to 2 bases and at J to 4 bases, leaving 5 bases not matched to a gene. Germline V gives CDR1 LGHNA, CDR2 YNFKEQ. This CDR3 comprises 14 residues. Here the CDR3 DNA reads TGTGCCAGCAGCCAAAGGACAGGCACTTACGAGCAGTACTTC. Residues: CASSQRTGTYEQYF.

On this clone itself: At one boundary the junction diverges from the germline segment, which might be a read error. V gene TRBV7-7 combines with J gene TRBJ2-5; 7 bases are a match to TRBD1. In germline, CDR1 is SSHAT, CDR2 FNYEAQ (reference sequence). The CDR3 loop spans 13 amino acids. CDR3 residues: CASSLRQGETQYF. The DNA for the CDR3 is TGTGCTAGCAGCCTTCGACAGGGCGAGACCCAGTACTTC.

The chain joins TRBV30 to TRBJ2-1, with 11 nucleotides matching TRBD2. Per germline, CDR1 GTSNPN and CDR2 SVGIG (reference sequence). V trimming: 2 bases; J trimming: 5 bases; junction bases outside the gene matches: 5. This CDR3 is built from 15 residues. In DNA form, the CDR3 reads TGTGCCTGGAGTAAGACTAGCGGGATTAACAATGAGCAGTTCTTC. Residues: CAWSKTSGINNEQFF.